This T cell receptor (beta chain) came from a study of blood T cell repertoires in COVID-19. About the research overall: Samples of COVID-19 (acute and convalescent) were obtained from the United States, Italy and Spain. T cells, B-cell-depleted T cells, or PBMCs provided the cDNA or gDNA that served as material.

Authors' data handling: Reference gene primer amplification gave estimated nucleated cell counts. Profiling relied on immunoSEQ multiplex PCR, and the TCRdb table lists in-frame clones only, not all of them. D and trimming were read from the DNA, whereas the V and J calls and clone size are those reported in that table. Of approximately 80,000 clones in the sample, about 79% are singletons; the top ten hold 15% to 20%. The sample was peripheral blood. The sequence was collected from a human donor in a cohort sampled during active COVID-19.

CDR3 in amino acids: CASSLYYEGVAGDIQYF. The CDR3 DNA sequence: TGTGCCAGCAGCTTATATTACGAAGGGGTAGCGGGGGACATTCAGTACTTC. The chain links TRBV7-2 to TRBJ2-4; 9 bases map to TRBD2. CDR3 length: 17 residues. Per germline, CDR1 SGHTA and CDR2 FQGNSA. Unmatched junction bases numbered 13, after V lost 2 bases and J lost 8 bases.